These 28 T cell receptor beta chains were sequenced from one sample in a study of PD-1 blockade in classical Hodgkin lymphoma. Data came from immunoSEQ multiplex PCR; TCRdb stores just in-frame clones and leaves some out. Found here are roughly 32,000 clones, 94% of them singletons; the top ten hold 2% to 2.5%. Time point indicated: newly diagnosed, previously untreated cHL patient sample. The sequencing input was peripheral blood mononuclear cells (PBMCs). These receptors all come from a human donor with classical Hodgkin lymphoma.

The V call is TRBV5-4, the J call TRBJ2-2; TRBD1 is a possible D gene (6 bases). V lost 3 bases and J 2 bases, leaving 11 bases between the germline ends. In germline, CDR1 is SGHNT, CDR2 YYREEE (reference sequence). CDR3 size: 15 residues. CDR3 coding DNA: TGTGCCAGCAGCTCCGGGACAAGAAACACCGGGGAGCTGTTTTTT. This gives the protein CASSSGTRNTGELFF. Full variable domain (remainder filled in from reference TRBV5-4 and TRBJ2-2): ETGVTQSPTHLIKTRGQQVTLRCSSQSGHNTVSWYQQALGQGPQFIFQYYREEENGRGNFPPRFSGLQFPNYSSELNVNALELDDSALYLCASSSGTRNTGELFFGEGSRLTVL.

This clone was picked up one time. V gene TRBV4-3 combines with J gene TRBJ1-2; 11 positions match TRBD1. CDR3 length: 20 residues. V lost 1 base, J lost 4 bases, and 17 bases stayed unmatched. Germline V gives CDR1 LGHNA, CDR2 YSLEER. Here the CDR3 reads CASSQVGPSWDRGDFYGYTF. The CDR3 bases are TGCGCCAGCAGCCAAGTCGGGCCGTCATGGGACAGGGGGGATTTCTATGGCTACACCTTC.

V gene TRBV29-1 combines with J gene TRBJ1-1, with D tentatively TRBD1 (5 bases). V was clipped by 6 bases and J by 0 bases, with 8 bases between them. Per the germline V gene, CDR1 is SQVTM and CDR2 is ANQGSEA. The CDR3 is 12 amino acids. The CDR3 spells CSVRELNTEAFF. CDR3 in DNA: TGCAGCGTCAGGGAATTGAACACTGAAGCTTTCTTT. Full variable domain (remainder filled in from reference TRBV29-1 and TRBJ1-1): SAVISQKPSRDICQRGTSLTIQCQVDSQVTMMFWYRQQPGQSLTLIATANQGSEATYESGFVIDKFPISRPNLTFSTLTVSNMSPEDSSIYLCSVRELNTEAFFGQGTRLTVV.

The CDR3 sequence is CAWTGLAGDTQYF. The CDR3 bases are TGTGCCTGGACCGGACTAGCGGGAGATACGCAGTATTTT. This rearrangement joins TRBV30 to TRBJ2-3; TRBD2 matches 11 bases. The length of the CDR3 is 13 residues. Germline values: CDR1 GTSNPN, CDR2 SVGIG (reference sequence). Trimming took 4 bases from V and 5 from J; bases not matched to a gene: 2.

The chain joins TRBV14 to TRBJ1-1, with D hard to call. The CDR3 totals 13 residues. V lost 1 base, J lost 12 bases, and 15 bases lay in between. Germline V CDR1 and CDR2: SGHDN, FVKESK. The DNA of the CDR3 is TGTGCCAGCAGCCAAGGTCTGCAGCTTGGAACTTTCTTT. It translates to CASSQGLQLGTFF.

The chain has TRBV27 and TRBJ2-7, with D possibly TRBD1 on 6 matching bases. Germline loops: CDR1 MNHEY, CDR2 SMNVEV (reference sequence). Trimming pared 2 bases from V and 2 bases from J, leaving 13 bases between. This CDR3 is 15 amino acids long. CDR3 nucleotides: TGTGCCAGCAGTTTAACAACAGGGAAAGCCTACGAGCAGTACTTC. This encodes CASSLTTGKAYEQYF.

The chain employs TRBV19 and TRBJ1-5, with 7 bases identical to TRBD1. V gave up 5 bases and J gave up 7 bases; unmatched junction bases: 14. The CDR3 runs to 16 residues. Per the germline V gene, CDR1 is LNHDA and CDR2 is SQIVND (reference sequence). CDR3 bases: TGTGCCAGTAGTCTCTCAACAGGGGAACGAAACCAGCCCCAGCATTTT. This sequence encodes CASSLSTGERNQPQHF.

CDR3 in amino acids: CASSSGTGELFF. The CDR3, as DNA: TGTGCCAGCAGCAGCGGTACCGGGGAGCTGTTTTTT. The V call is TRBV5-4, the J call TRBJ2-2, with D possibly TRBD2 on 5 matching bases. The germline gives CDR1 SGHNT, CDR2 YYREEE (reference sequence). The CDR3 is 12 residues long. The ends were cut back, 4 bases at V and 5 bases at J, with 6 bases in the middle.

The chain combines TRBV5-4 with TRBJ2-1, with D unclear. V dropped 0 bases and J dropped 2 bases, with 9 bases sitting between them. The CDR3 has 15 amino acids. Germline V CDR1 and CDR2: SGHNT, YYREEE (reference sequence). The CDR3 is CASSLVGLTYNEQFF. CDR3 sequence (DNA): TGTGCCAGCAGCTTGGTGGGGTTGACCTACAATGAGCAGTTCTTC.

The rearrangement links TRBV5-1 to TRBJ1-1; D gene ambiguous. With 0 bases removed from V and 2 bases from J, the gap between germline ends came to 5 bases. This CDR3 is built from 13 residues. CDR1 is SGHRS and CDR2 is YFSETQ in the germline V gene. The CDR3 region is CASSLEANTEAFF. CDR3 bases: TGCGCCAGCAGCTTGGAGGCTAACACTGAAGCTTTCTTT.

CDR3 in amino acids: CASSAIPRRLTEAFF. Here the CDR3 DNA reads TGTGCCAGCAGTGCCATTCCACGCAGACTCACTGAAGCTTTCTTT. The chain links TRBV2 to TRBJ1-1; D unclear. The CDR3 length is 15 residues. V lost 4 bases and J lost 4, with 16 bases in between. Germline V gives CDR1 SNHLY, CDR2 FYNNEI.

This rearrangement joins TRBV27 to TRBJ2-2; possibly TRBD1 for D (5 bases). Looked up from germline, CDR1 is MNHEY and CDR2 is SMNVEV (reference sequence). V lost 2 bases and J 1 base, leaving 5 bases between the germline ends. This CDR3 comprises 14 residues. The CDR3: CASSLQGNTGELFF. The CDR3 DNA sequence: TGTGCCAGCAGTTTACAGGGGAACACCGGGGAGCTGTTTTTT.

This chain connects TRBV6-5 to TRBJ1-1; tentative D call: TRBD1 (6 bases). This CDR3 is built from 13 residues. Trimming took 6 bases from V and 10 from J, leaving 18 bases between them. The germline CDR1 and CDR2 sequences are MNHEY and SVGAGI. The CDR3 DNA sequence: TGTGCCAGCAGCAGATCAATACAAGGGGGAGCTTTCTTT. It is translated as CASSRSIQGGAFF.

This chain connects TRBV18 to TRBJ2-1; D gene uncertain. V was pared by 2 bases and J by 8 bases, with 13 bases between. The CDR3 consists of 14 residues. Germline CDR1 and CDR2: KGHSH and LQKENI. The CDR3 here is CASSPSVFRDEQFF. The DNA for the CDR3 is TGTGCCAGCTCACCATCCGTTTTTCGGGATGAGCAGTTCTTC. Drawing the rest from reference TRBV18 and TRBJ2-1, the complete variable domain is NAGVMQNPRHLVRRRGQEARLRCSPMKGHSHVYWYRQLPEEGLKFMVYLQKENIIDESGMPKERFSAEFPKEGPSILRIQQVVRGDSAAYFCASSPSVFRDEQFFGPGTRLTVL.

Only a few counts were recorded for this clone. The chain employs TRBV6-1 and TRBJ2-1; D is perhaps TRBD2 (6 bases). Trimming removed 0 bases from V and 0 bases from J, with 6 bases in between. Germline assignment: CDR1 MNHNS and CDR2 SASEGT. This CDR3 has 15 amino acids. The DNA of the CDR3 is TGTGCCAGCAGTGAAGCGGGAGGCTCCTACAATGAGCAGTTCTTC. Translating it yields CASSEAGGSYNEQFF.

The chain joins TRBV5-5 to TRBJ2-7; 12 bases map to TRBD1. The CDR3 consists of 13 residues. Trimming removed 4 bases from V and 11 bases from J; junction bases left unmatched: 7. Germline loops: CDR1 SGHKS, CDR2 YYEKEE (reference sequence). CDR3 protein: CASSTRDRGQEYF. The CDR3 DNA reads as TGTGCCAGCAGCACCCGGGACAGGGGGCAGGAGTACTTC.

The CDR3 region is CASSQGGGPYNEQFF. CDR3 sequence (DNA): TGCGCCAGCAGCCAAGGGGGGGGACCCTACAATGAGCAGTTCTTC. The chain employs TRBV4-1 and TRBJ2-1; 7 bases line up with TRBD2. Germline assignment: CDR1 MGHRA and CDR2 YSYEKL. The ends lost 1 base at V and 2 bases at J; junction bases unmatched: 2. This CDR3 is built from 15 residues.

This chain connects TRBV6-1 to TRBJ1-5; D not certain. CDR3 length: 13 residues. Germline values: CDR1 MNHNS, CDR2 SASEGT. The V and J ends lost 2 bases and 5 bases respectively, with 7 bases between them. DNA of the CDR3: TGTGCCAGCAGTGAAACATACTATCAGCCCCAGCATTTT. Its translation is CASSETYYQPQHF.

This chain joins TRBV5-1 and TRBJ1-2; D perhaps matches TRBD1 (5 bases). This CDR3 region has 14 residues. Trimming stripped 2 bases from V and 8 bases from J, with 16 bases between. Germline assignment: CDR1 SGHRS and CDR2 YFSETQ. CDR3 DNA: TGCGCCAGCAGCTTAGTTGGGGAAAGGGACGGCTACACCTTC. Amino acid sequence: CASSLVGERDGYTF.

This chain joins TRBV30 and TRBJ1-5; a possible D gene is TRBD1 (6 bases). CDR3 length: 13 amino acids. V was shortened by 3 bases and J by 3 bases, with 9 bases between the two germline ends. The V gene's germline CDR1 is GTSNPN and CDR2 SVGIG (reference sequence). The CDR3 is CAWSWTDNQPQHF. In DNA form, the CDR3 reads TGTGCCTGGAGCTGGACAGACAATCAGCCCCAGCATTTT.

Here the CDR3 reads CAWRPGEHSPLHF. The CDR3 DNA is TGTGCCTGGAGGCCAGGGGAGCATTCACCCCTCCACTTT. The V gene is TRBV30, the J gene TRBJ1-6, with D possibly matching TRBD1 (6 bases). The CDR3 loop spans 13 amino acids. The germline V gene encodes CDR1 GTSNPN and CDR2 SVGIG (reference sequence). Trimming shortened V by 3 bases and J by 8 bases, and 11 bases separated the two germline ends.

CDR3 bases: TGTGCCAGCAGCCAAGATGGACTGGGACTAGCGGGTTATTACACAGATACGCAGTATTTT. This codes for CASSQDGLGLAGYYTDTQYF. This chain uses TRBV4-2 with TRBJ2-3; 12 bases align to TRBD2. The ends lost 0 bases at V and 2 bases at J; junction bases unmatched: 12. The germline V gene has CDR1 LGHNA and CDR2 YNFKEQ. The CDR3 has 20 amino acids.

V usage is TRBV27 and J usage is TRBJ1-1, with 7 bases matching TRBD1. The CDR3 spans 16 residues. Germline V gene sequence: CDR1 MNHEY, CDR2 SMNVEV (reference sequence). V lost 3 bases to trimming and J lost 2 bases; unmatched junction nucleotides: 9. CDR3: CASSFSRTGRNTEAFF. As DNA, the CDR3 is TGTGCCAGCAGTTTTTCCCGGACAGGTAGAAACACTGAAGCTTTCTTT.

The rearrangement joins TRBV30 to TRBJ2-5; D is ambiguous. The V and J ends lost 2 bases and 0 bases respectively, with 7 bases between them. In germline, CDR1 is GTSNPN, CDR2 SVGIG (reference sequence). The CDR3 runs 13 residues. The CDR3 DNA sequence: TGTGCCTGGAGTACGACACACCAAGAGACCCAGTACTTC. Translated: CAWSTTHQETQYF.

V and J are TRBV6-5 and TRBJ2-3, with D perhaps TRBD1 (6 bases). V lost 4 bases, J lost 6 bases, and 8 bases lay in between. This CDR3 is 12 amino acids long. Germline CDR1 and CDR2: MNHEY and SVGAGI. The CDR3 sequence: CASSSTGDTQYF. The CDR3 DNA is TGTGCCAGCAGTTCCACAGGGGATACGCAGTATTTT.

The V call is TRBV19, the J call TRBJ1-1; D may be TRBD1 (6 bases). Germline V CDR1 and CDR2: LNHDA, SQIVND (reference sequence). There are 16 residues in the CDR3. The V end was cut by 4 bases, the J end by 4 bases, with 19 bases between. The CDR3 DNA is TGTGCCAGTAGTAGTACCGGGACATGGGGGGGCACTGAAGCTTTCTTT. Protein product: CASSSTGTWGGTEAFF.

V usage is TRBV18 and J usage is TRBJ2-5; 7 positions match TRBD1. Per the germline V gene, CDR1 is KGHSH and CDR2 is LQKENI. J lost 5 bases, V lost 0 bases, and 9 bases had no gene match. The CDR3 spans 16 residues. The CDR3 here is CASSPPVTGPGETQYF. As DNA, the CDR3 is TGTGCCAGCTCACCACCTGTGACAGGGCCTGGGGAGACCCAGTACTTC.

The rearrangement links TRBV10-3 to TRBJ2-3; possibly TRBD1 or TRBD2 for D (5 bases each). The germline V gene encodes CDR1 ENHRY and CDR2 SYGVKD. The CDR3 has 15 amino acids. V lost 10 bases and J 3 bases, leaving 20 bases between the germline ends. CDR3 DNA sequence: TGTGCCACCCAACCCCGGGACCGCCTAACAGATACGCAGTATTTT. It translates to CATQPRDRLTDTQYF.